This entry lists 17 T cell receptor beta chains sequenced from one sample in a study of CD8 T cells in ankylosing spondylitis. TCRdb reprocessed the 5' RACE reads with MiXCR, giving one entry per CDR3 protein. The sample holds roughly 240,000 distinct CDR3 sequences, around 8% seen once. Specimen: blood, either unsorted or a sorted T cell fraction (not recorded which). All receptors come from a female donor with ankylosing spondylitis or in good health (not recorded which).

This clonotype came up many times. The V and J genes are TRBV7-2 and TRBJ1-2; no clear D. The CDR3 contains 14 residues. From germline, CDR1 is SGHTA and CDR2 FQGNSA. Trimming took off 4 bases at V and 6 bases at J, with 15 bases between the two ends. The CDR3 is CASSSTVGGDGYTF. For the CDR3, the DNA is TGTGCCAGCAGCTCCACCGTCGGCGGGGATGGCTACACCTTC.

There are many counts of this clonotype. The chain combines TRBV5-6 with TRBJ2-2; 7 bases align to TRBD1. V lost 6 bases, J lost 1 base, and 9 bases stayed unmatched. Germline CDR1 SGHDT, CDR2 YYEEEE. This CDR3 spans 16 amino acids. The CDR3 loop reads CASTPRGTVNTGELFF. CDR3 in DNA: TGTGCCAGCACCCCTAGAGGGACAGTGAACACCGGGGAGCTGTTTTTT.

In its sample, this clonotype was seen many times. The chain joins TRBV5-1 to TRBJ2-5; no definite D call. The CDR3 extends over 13 amino acids. Trimming stripped 4 bases from V and 0 bases from J, with 7 bases between. Germline values: CDR1 SGHRS, CDR2 YFSETQ. DNA for the CDR3: TGCGCCAGCAGCGGTGGCTACCAAGAGACCCAGTACTTC. Encoded protein: CASSGGYQETQYF.

This clonotype was seen repeatedly, ten times or more. The chain has TRBV20-1 and TRBJ1-2; D is undetermined. Trimming removed 6 bases at V and 2 bases at J, with 16 bases between. The V gene's germline CDR1 is DFQATT and CDR2 SNEGSKA (reference sequence). The CDR3 runs to 14 residues. CDR3 in amino acids: CSAKISDGNYGYTF. Written as DNA, the CDR3 is TGCAGTGCAAAAATCTCTGACGGCAACTATGGCTACACCTTC.

There are many counts of this clonotype. This rearrangement joins TRBV10-1 to TRBJ2-1; the D gene is possibly TRBD2 (5 bases). V lost 2 bases and J 8 bases, leaving 10 bases between the germline ends. In germline, CDR1 is WNHNN, CDR2 SYGVQD (reference sequence). The CDR3 is 13 amino acids. The CDR3 region has the DNA TGCGCCAGCAGTGAGCCGGGGTTCGATGAGCAGTTCTTC. Its translation: CASSEPGFDEQFF.

As to this clonotype: A clone one base away is much larger, so this may be a read error. The chain employs TRBV20-1 and TRBJ1-5, with D perhaps TRBD1 (5 bases). This CDR3 has 16 amino acids. The germline V gene encodes CDR1 DFQATT and CDR2 SNEGSKA (reference sequence). The CDR3 bases are TGCAGTACTAGAGGTCGGACGGGAAGGGGAAATCAGCCCCAGCATTTT. Translating gives CSTRGRTGRGNQPQHF.

The rearrangement joins TRBV4-2 to TRBJ2-1, with TRBD1 matching 8 bases. The CDR3 runs 18 residues. From germline, CDR1 is LGHNA and CDR2 YNFKEQ. The V gene end was trimmed by 4 bases and the J gene end by 0 bases; junction bases not matched to a gene: 11. This CDR3 reads CASSLRTGIQGSYNEQFF. CDR3 DNA sequence: TGTGCCAGCAGCCTCCGGACAGGGATACAGGGCTCCTACAATGAGCAGTTCTTC.

This clonotype has ten or more counts. This chain joins TRBV11-2 and TRBJ2-1, with 11 bases lining up with TRBD2. The germline V gene encodes CDR1 SGHAT and CDR2 FQNNGV. The length of the CDR3 is 16 residues. V was pared by 2 bases and J by 9 bases, with 9 bases of the junction left unmatched. The CDR3 DNA reads as TGTGCCAGCAGCTTAATTGGTAGCGGGAGGGCCGGTGAGCAGTTCTTC. Translating it yields CASSLIGSGRAGEQFF.

At least ten counts were recorded for this clonotype. The chain uses TRBV20-1 and TRBJ2-7; the match to TRBD1 covers 7 bases. CDR1 DFQATT and CDR2 SNEGSKA come from the germline V gene (reference sequence). The CDR3 sequence is 16 residues long. V lost 0 bases and J lost 1; bases outside the gene matches: 9. The CDR3 DNA follows: TGCAGTGCTAGAGACTTATGGAACAGGGGATCCTACGAGCAGTACTTC. This gives the protein CSARDLWNRGSYEQYF.

The table lists this clonotype with many counts. The CDR3 loop reads CASSLRTGDGNTIYF. CDR3 nucleotides: TGCGCCAGCAGCCTTCGGACAGGGGACGGAAACACCATATATTTT. The chain links TRBV4-1 to TRBJ1-3; 9 bases line up with TRBD1. Germline V gene lookup returns CDR1 MGHRA and CDR2 YSYEKL. J lost 4 bases, V lost 4 bases, and 5 bases had no gene match. The length of the CDR3 is 15 residues.

The table lists this clonotype with many counts. This chain joins TRBV28 and TRBJ1-1; 7 nucleotides line up with TRBD1. The CDR3 contains 16 residues. The germline V gene has CDR1 MDHEN and CDR2 SYDVKM. V trimming: 3 bases; J trimming: 1 base; junction bases outside the gene matches: 8. The DNA of the CDR3 is TGTGCCAGCAGTTTTCGGGCAGGGGGGGAGAACACTGAAGCTTTCTTT. It yields the protein CASSFRAGGENTEAFF. Based on the CDR3 plus reference TRBV28 and TRBJ1-1, the full variable domain is DVKVTQSSRYLVKRTGEKVFLECVQDMDHENMFWYRQDPGLGLRLIYFSYDVKMKEKGDIPEGYSVSREKKERFSLILESASTNQTSMYLCASSFRAGGENTEAFFGQGTRLTVV.

This clonotype was counted many times. This chain links TRBV6-2 or TRBV6-3 with TRBJ2-1; 9 bases are a match to TRBD2. Trimming cost V 4 bases and J 2 bases; bases outside gene matches: 3. Looked up from germline, CDR1 is MNHEY and CDR2 is SVGEGT. The CDR3 extends over 15 amino acids. The CDR3 here is CASSFKRGAYNEQFF. CDR3 bases: TGTGCCAGCAGTTTCAAGCGGGGGGCCTACAATGAGCAGTTCTTC.

This clonotype was seen ten or more times. The chain combines TRBV4-2 with TRBJ2-7; D not resolved. There are 18 residues in the CDR3. The V end was cut by 0 bases, the J end by 0 bases, with 18 bases between. Per the germline V gene, CDR1 is LGHNA and CDR2 is YNFKEQ. The CDR3 nucleotides are TGTGCCAGCAGCCAAGAAACTTGGTCAGTCCAGAGCTCCTACGAGCAGTACTTC. It yields the protein CASSQETWSVQSSYEQYF.

This clonotype was picked up many times. The chain recombines TRBV5-1 with TRBJ2-7; the match to TRBD1 covers 10 bases. The germline gives CDR1 SGHRS, CDR2 YFSETQ. The CDR3 runs 14 residues. J gave up 5 bases and V 2 bases, and 4 bases lay outside the gene matches. The CDR3 DNA is TGCGCCAGCAGCTTAGGGACAGGGGACCACGAGCAGTACTTC. Protein sequence: CASSLGTGDHEQYF.

This clonotype has ten or more counts. The chain combines TRBV9 with TRBJ1-6; D might be TRBD1 (5 bases). The CDR3 extends over 13 amino acids. The V gene lost 0 bases and the J gene lost 11 bases, with 9 bases spanning the gap. Germline CDR1 is SGDLS and CDR2 is YYNGEE. Here the CDR3 reads CASSVGTGAPLHF. The CDR3 DNA reads TGTGCCAGCAGCGTAGGGACGGGGGCACCCCTCCACTTT.

This clonotype was recorded at least ten times. The V gene is TRBV20-1, the J gene TRBJ2-1; possible D gene TRBD1, 5 bases. This CDR3 comprises 14 residues. The V gene lost 3 bases and the J gene lost 3 bases, with 12 bases spanning the gap. Germline loops: CDR1 DFQATT, CDR2 SNEGSKA (reference sequence). CDR3 coding DNA: TGCAGTGCTAGGGGGCGAGGCCGCTACAATGAGCAGTTCTTC. This codes for CSARGRGRYNEQFF.

About this clonotype: A much larger clone lies one base from this, so it may be a read error. The chain joins TRBV20-1 to TRBJ2-1; 7 bases agree with TRBD2. The V and J ends lost 8 bases and 6 bases, in that order; junction bases with no gene match: 7. Germline V CDR1 and CDR2: DFQATT, SNEGSKA (reference sequence). This CDR3 region has 12 residues. In DNA, the CDR3 is TGCAGTACTGGGGGGGTTAGCAATGAGCAGTTCTTC. The encoded protein is CSTGGVSNEQFF.